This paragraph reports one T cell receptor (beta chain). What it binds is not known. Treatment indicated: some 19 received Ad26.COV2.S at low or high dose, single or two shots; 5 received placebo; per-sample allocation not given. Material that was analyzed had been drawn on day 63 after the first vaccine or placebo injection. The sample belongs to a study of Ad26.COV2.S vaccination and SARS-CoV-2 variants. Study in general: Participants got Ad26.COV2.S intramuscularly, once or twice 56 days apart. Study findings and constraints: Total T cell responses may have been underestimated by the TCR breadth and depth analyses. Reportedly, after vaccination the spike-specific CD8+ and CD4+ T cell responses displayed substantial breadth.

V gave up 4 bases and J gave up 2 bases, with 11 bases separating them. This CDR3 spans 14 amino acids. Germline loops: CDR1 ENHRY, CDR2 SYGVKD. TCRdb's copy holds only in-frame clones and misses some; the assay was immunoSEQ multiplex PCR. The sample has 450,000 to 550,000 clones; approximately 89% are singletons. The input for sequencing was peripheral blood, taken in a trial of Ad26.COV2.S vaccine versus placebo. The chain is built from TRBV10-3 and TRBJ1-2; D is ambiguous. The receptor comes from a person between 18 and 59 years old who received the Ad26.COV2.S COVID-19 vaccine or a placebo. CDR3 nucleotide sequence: TGTGCCATCAGTGGTCCTGACACGAACTATGGCTACACCTTC. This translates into CAISGPDTNYGYTF.